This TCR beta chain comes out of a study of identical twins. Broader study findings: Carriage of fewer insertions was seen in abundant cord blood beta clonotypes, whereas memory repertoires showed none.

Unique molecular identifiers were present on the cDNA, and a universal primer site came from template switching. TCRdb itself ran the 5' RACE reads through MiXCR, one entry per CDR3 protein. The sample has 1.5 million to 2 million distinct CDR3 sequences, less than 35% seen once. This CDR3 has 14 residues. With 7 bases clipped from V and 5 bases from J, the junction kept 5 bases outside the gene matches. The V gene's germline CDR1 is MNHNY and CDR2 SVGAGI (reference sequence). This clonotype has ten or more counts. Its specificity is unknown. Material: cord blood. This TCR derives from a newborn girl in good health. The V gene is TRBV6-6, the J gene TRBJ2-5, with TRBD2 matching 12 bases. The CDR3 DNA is TGTGCCAGCACCGGACTAGCGGGACGTGAGACCCAGTACTTC. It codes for CASTGLAGRETQYF.